This T cell receptor beta chain is drawn from a study of blood T cell repertoires in COVID-19 (dated by TCRdb to the early 2020s). With respect to the entire study: Samples from collaborators originated in the United States, Italy and Spain and spanned both the acute and convalescent phases of COVID-19. The material from the prospective study consisted of cDNA or gDNA derived from T cells, B-cell-depleted T cells, or PBMCs. The dataset comprised deeply sampled blood TCRbeta repertoires from subjects exposed to, actively infected with, or recovered from COVID-19. The repertoires were released in a freely available public database intended as a resource for research on the immune response to SARS-CoV-2. Samples came from the ongoing ImmuneRACE study (first 160 participants) plus 1,254 subjects from 6 global collaborators. The sample metadata nearly always contained a de-identified subject ID, COVID-19 status, age in years and sex. Where HLA class I and class II types were available, the types were taken from metadata supplied by the sample provider, not from assay-based typing. The study at large found these results: The amount of clinical and demographic metadata varied by source and participant and was provided uncurated.

A word on this clone: Its antigen has not been determined. No base quality values were provided; no much bigger clone lies one nucleotide off.

TCRbeta CDR3 regions were amplified from genomic DNA by means of the immunoSEQ Assay, a bias-controlled multiplex PCR. As for how the authors treated the data: The number of nucleated cells in each sample was estimated from the amplification of reference gene primers within the assay. To quantify the absolute abundance of each unique TCRbeta CDR3 rearrangement, sequence reads were collapsed and filtered. For each sample, productive Simpson clonality was calculated by taking the square root of Simpson's diversity index across productive rearrangements. TCRdb re-hosts the immuneACCESS table, in-frame sequences only. Its copies lack some clones; in the studies checked, an unresolved V gene accounts for under half of them, and the cause for the rest is not known. V and J calls and clone size are given by that table; D and trimming were obtained from the DNA. This sample holds approximately 45,000 clones; approximately 86% were observed only once. The ten biggest clones cover over 4.5% of the sample.

Each collaborating institution followed its own protocols to collect whole blood in K2EDTA tubes. For TCRbeta analysis, collaborators shipped samples as frozen whole blood, isolated PBMCs, or DNA extracted from either of those sample types. The germline V gene (reference sequence) yields MNHEY for CDR1 and SMNVEV for CDR2. The V end gives up 6 bases and the J end 4 bases, leaving 11 bases in the junction not matched to a gene. Inclusive of the bounding cysteine and phenylalanine, the CDR3 is 15 residues long. The retained sequence is limited to the CDR3, 45 bases, with the frame set at the first base.

The sample taken for sequencing was peripheral blood. This clonotype was sampled from a man aged 35 to 55 with active COVID-19. The V and J genes are TRBV27 and TRBJ2-7; TRBD1 matches 8 bases in the middle. The encoded CDR3 is CASSWTGFGGYEQYF. The nucleotides are TGTGCCAGCAGCTGGACAGGGTTTGGGGGATACGAGCAGTACTTC.